A single sample is the source of the 27 T cell receptor beta chains below, sequenced in a study of T-cell memory formation after mild COVID-19. Via MiXCR, TCRdb re-called the 5' RACE reads, giving one row per CDR3 protein. The sample carries 500,000 to 550,000 distinct CDR3 sequences, 20% recorded once. Material for sequencing was PBMCs or a T cell subset sorted from them (not recorded which). The receptors here all came from an adult woman who had mild COVID-19 (a few samples of this study predate the infection). Cell type and time point are not known.

The chain has TRBV5-1 and TRBJ2-7, with a weak D call TRBD1 (5 bases). V lost 2 bases and J 0 bases, leaving 9 bases between the germline ends. Looked up from germline, CDR1 is SGHRS and CDR2 is YFSETQ. This CDR3 is 14 amino acids long. CDR3 loop: CASSFQGSSYEQYF. DNA of the CDR3: TGCGCCAGCAGCTTTCAGGGAAGCTCCTACGAGCAGTACTTC.

This clonotype was counted between two and nine times. This chain connects TRBV7-8 to TRBJ1-2, with TRBD1 matching over 9 bases. CDR1 and CDR2 (germline): SGHVS, FQNEAQ. The CDR3 runs 17 residues. V gave up 3 bases and J gave up 4 bases; unmatched junction bases: 12. CDR3: CASSFDTGGRNLYGYTF. The CDR3 DNA reads TGTGCCAGCAGCTTCGATACAGGGGGCCGGAACCTCTATGGCTACACCTTC.

The J gene is TRBJ1-2, the V gene TRBV29-1; D unclear. The CDR3 loop spans 13 amino acids. The germline CDR1 and CDR2 sequences are SQVTM and ANQGSEA. V gave up 4 bases and J gave up 3 bases, with 12 bases separating them. Here the CDR3 DNA reads TGCAGCGTTGCAACCGGGGAGGACTATGGCTACACCTTC. Translation gives CSVATGEDYGYTF.

This clonotype has only a few counts. This chain joins TRBV27 and TRBJ2-1; TRBD1 agrees at 8 bases. J was trimmed by 3 bases and V by 10 bases; bases with no gene match: 11. CDR1 is MNHEY, CDR2 SMNVEV, per germline (reference sequence). The CDR3 spans 15 residues. The CDR3 DNA follows: TGTGCCACCTCGAAACTAACAGGGGGCTACAATGAGCAGTTCTTC. It codes for CATSKLTGGYNEQFF.

The chain employs TRBV29-1 and TRBJ1-1, with a possible D match to TRBD1 (5 bases). The CDR3 consists of 11 residues. CDR1 SQVTM and CDR2 ANQGSEA come from the germline V gene. V shed 5 bases and J shed 6 bases, with 10 bases lying between them. This CDR3 is CSVRQYPEAFF. The CDR3 region has the DNA TGCAGCGTTCGACAGTACCCTGAAGCTTTCTTT. Full variable domain (rest looked up from reference TRBV29-1 and TRBJ1-1): SAVISQKPSRDICQRGTSLTIQCQVDSQVTMMFWYRQQPGQSLTLIATANQGSEATYESGFVIDKFPISRPNLTFSTLTVSNMSPEDSSIYLCSVRQYPEAFFGQGTRLTVV.

Notes on this clonotype: The junction and the germline gene differ at one end; a read error may be behind it. The chain joins TRBV12-3 or TRBV12-4 to TRBJ1-5; D may be TRBD1 (5 bases). The CDR3 is made up of 15 amino acids. DNA for the CDR3: TGTGCCAGCAGTCGGACATTCTATAGCAATCAGCACCAGCATTTT. As protein: CASSRTFYSNQHQHF.

V is TRBV12-3 or TRBV12-4 and J is TRBJ1-1; D might be TRBD1 (5 bases). The CDR3 spans 17 residues. Trimming took 6 bases from V and 1 from J, leaving 21 bases between them. The CDR3, as DNA: TGTGCCAGCAGCCGATTAGTGGGGGTAGGTCGGAACACTGAAGCTTTCTTT. This codes for CASSRLVGVGRNTEAFF.

The gene calls are TRBV9 and TRBJ2-5; TRBD1 might be the D (6 bases). V was pared by 0 bases and J by 4 bases, with 7 bases between. This CDR3 has 13 amino acids. Germline V gene data show CDR1 as SGDLS and CDR2 as YYNGEE. The CDR3 spells CASSVEQGETQYF. The CDR3 DNA is TGTGCCAGCAGCGTAGAACAGGGAGAGACCCAGTACTTC. The full variable domain, with the rest looked up from reference TRBV9 and TRBJ2-5, is DSGVTQTPKHLITATGQRVTLRCSPRSGDLSVYWYQQSLDQGLQFLIQYYNGEERAKGNILERFSAQQFPDLHSELNLSSLELGDSALYFCASSVEQGETQYFGPGTRLLVL.

Written as DNA, the CDR3 is TGTGCCTGGAGCAAGTCTAGCGGTCCCTACGAGCAGTACTTC. It is translated as CAWSKSSGPYEQYF. J is TRBJ2-7 and V is TRBV30; TRBD2 agrees at 7 bases. The CDR3 length is 14 residues. The V and J ends lost 3 bases and 2 bases, in that order; junction bases with no gene match: 7. Germline V gene data show CDR1 as GTSNPN and CDR2 as SVGIG (reference sequence).

J is TRBJ1-2 and V is TRBV20-1; D might be TRBD1 (5 bases). The germline V gene has CDR1 DFQATT and CDR2 SNEGSKA (reference sequence). Trimming removed 1 base at V and 12 bases at J, with 21 bases between. The CDR3 extends over 14 amino acids. CDR3 sequence: CSARVAQDLPAHTF. The CDR3 DNA reads as TGCAGTGCTAGAGTAGCACAGGACCTCCCCGCTCACACCTTC.

This clonotype came up many times. The rearrangement links TRBV7-2 to TRBJ2-1; 7 bases fit TRBD2. The CDR3 is 14 amino acids. Per germline, CDR1 SGHTA and CDR2 FQGNSA. Trimming at V came to 5 bases and at J to 6 bases, leaving 7 bases not matched to a gene. This CDR3 reads CASSLPTSANEQFF. The CDR3 bases are TGTGCCAGCAGCCTACCCACTAGCGCCAATGAGCAGTTCTTC. Filled out from reference TRBV7-2 and TRBJ2-1, the complete variable domain reads GAGVSQSPSNKVTEKGKDVELRCDPISGHTALYWYRQSLGQGLEFLIYFQGNSAPDKSGLPSDRFSAERTGGSVSTLTIQRTQQEDSAVYLCASSLPTSANEQFFGPGTRLTVL.

The chain uses TRBV12-3 or TRBV12-4 and TRBJ1-6; no clear D gene. The CDR3 contains 15 residues. The V and J ends lost 5 bases and 0 bases respectively, with 8 bases between them. The CDR3 coding sequence is TGTGCCAGCAGTCGGGCTAGCTCCTATAATTCACCCCTCCACTTT. Protein: CASSRASSYNSPLHF.

The rearrangement joins TRBV9 to TRBJ1-3; D may be TRBD1 (6 bases). This CDR3 contains 16 residues. Trimming removed 0 bases at V and 0 bases at J, with 10 bases between. Germline CDR1 reads SGDLS; CDR2 reads YYNGEE. The DNA for the CDR3 is TGTGCCAGCAGCGTAGAAAACAGGGCCTCTGGAAACACCATATATTTT. It yields the protein CASSVENRASGNTIYF.

The chain couples TRBV14 to TRBJ2-3, with TRBD2 identical over 8 bases. V shed 4 bases and J 6 bases; nucleotides not matched to a gene: 9. From germline, CDR1 is SGHDN and CDR2 FVKESK. The CDR3 consists of 15 residues. CDR3 bases: TGTGCCAGCAGCCCAAACGGGGGGGCCGGGGATACGCAGTATTTT. As protein: CASSPNGGAGDTQYF.

This clonotype was seen only a few times. The V and J genes are TRBV12-3 or TRBV12-4 and TRBJ2-1, with D maybe TRBD2 (5 bases). V lost 5 bases, J lost 10 bases, and 15 bases lay in between. The CDR3 extends over 13 amino acids. The CDR3 sequence is CASSLSSPGEQFF. The CDR3 DNA sequence: TGTGCCAGCAGTCTCTCCTCCCCGGGGGAGCAGTTCTTC.

In its sample, this clonotype was seen a few times. J is TRBJ1-2 and V is TRBV6-5, with D hard to call. The germline gives CDR1 MNHEY, CDR2 SVGAGI. The V gene lost 2 bases and the J gene lost 0 bases, with 13 bases spanning the gap. This CDR3 is 16 amino acids long. This chain's CDR3 is CASSYVPATANYGYTF. For the CDR3, the DNA is TGTGCCAGCAGTTACGTGCCAGCGACCGCTAACTATGGCTACACCTTC.

The chain carries TRBV7-9 and TRBJ1-2, with 7 bases matching TRBD1. Germline CDR1 reads SEHNR; CDR2 reads FQNEAQ (reference sequence). J lost 7 bases, V lost 5 bases, and 4 bases had no gene match. This CDR3 comprises 12 residues. CDR3 DNA sequence: TGTGCCAGCAGCCCAGGGGGGGTTGGCTACACCTTC. Amino acid sequence: CASSPGGVGYTF.

The chain links TRBV6-5 to TRBJ2-7, with 8 positions matching TRBD1. The CDR3 is made up of 12 amino acids. The germline V gene encodes CDR1 MNHEY and CDR2 SVGAGI. V lost 1 base, J lost 11 bases, and 4 bases stayed unmatched. CDR3 DNA: TGTGCCAGCAGTTACTATGGACAGGGCGAGTACTTC. Protein product: CASSYYGQGEYF.

J is TRBJ2-3 and V is TRBV12-3 or TRBV12-4; 7 bases align to TRBD1. Losses at the gene ends were 6 bases for V and 4 bases for J; bases not matched to a gene: 4. The length of the CDR3 is 13 residues. The CDR3: CASSWDSADTQYF. The CDR3 DNA reads TGTGCCAGCAGCTGGGACAGCGCAGATACGCAGTATTTT.

This chain connects TRBV11-1 to TRBJ2-2; D might be TRBD1 (5 bases). The V and J ends lost 4 bases and 0 bases respectively, with 9 bases between them. This CDR3 contains 15 residues. Germline CDR1 reads SGHAT; CDR2 reads FQDESV (reference sequence). Here the CDR3 reads CASSSHRTNTGELFF. The CDR3 coding sequence is TGTGCCAGCAGCTCGCACAGGACGAACACCGGGGAGCTGTTTTTT.

In its sample, this clonotype was seen a few times. The rearrangement joins TRBV6-5 to TRBJ2-1; perhaps TRBD2 as D (6 bases). V gave up 0 bases and J gave up 3 bases, with 9 bases separating them. This CDR3 spans 15 amino acids. Germline V gene lookup returns CDR1 MNHEY and CDR2 SVGAGI. The CDR3 protein is CASSYSSGNYNEQFF. Written as DNA, the CDR3 is TGTGCCAGCAGTTACTCTAGCGGCAACTACAATGAGCAGTTCTTC.

The genes are TRBV10-3 and TRBJ1-1, with D possibly TRBD1 on 5 matching bases. The germline V gene has CDR1 ENHRY and CDR2 SYGVKD. With 2 bases removed from V and 3 bases from J, the gap between germline ends came to 16 bases. This CDR3 is 16 amino acids long. The DNA for the CDR3 is TGTGCCATCAGTGAGAACCCACTCGGGGCTCACACTGAAGCTTTCTTT. This codes for CAISENPLGAHTEAFF.

In DNA form, the CDR3 reads TGTGCCAGCAAAGGACAGCCCTCCTACAATGAGCAGTTCTTC. Protein product: CASKGQPSYNEQFF. The V gene is TRBV6-5, the J gene TRBJ2-1, with D possibly TRBD1 on 6 matching bases. The CDR3 sequence is 14 residues long. Trimming removed 7 bases at V and 0 bases at J, with 10 bases between. Germline CDR1 and CDR2: MNHEY and SVGAGI.

The sample holds a few counts of this clonotype. V is TRBV15 and J is TRBJ2-1; D possibly corresponds to TRBD1 (6 bases). The V end was cut by 0 bases, the J end by 4 bases, with 13 bases between. Per the germline V gene, CDR1 is LNHNV and CDR2 is YYDKDF (reference sequence). CDR3 size: 16 residues. The CDR3 sequence is CATSRDRRGTYNEQFF. For the CDR3, the DNA is TGTGCCACCAGCAGAGATCGCAGGGGAACATACAATGAGCAGTTCTTC. The variable domain in full, with the rest retrieved from reference TRBV15 and TRBJ2-1, is DAMVIQNPRYQVTQFGKPVTLSCSQTLNHNVMYWYQQKSSQAPKLLFHYYDKDFNNEADTPDNFQSRRPNTSFCFLDIRSPGLGDTAMYLCATSRDRRGTYNEQFFGPGTRLTVL.

The table lists this clonotype with a few counts. This chain connects TRBV4-1 to TRBJ2-1, with TRBD2 matching over 7 bases. V lost 3 bases and J lost 5; bases outside the gene matches: 4. The CDR3 contains 14 residues. Germline CDR1 is MGHRA and CDR2 is YSYEKL. In nucleotides, the CDR3 is TGCGCCAGCAGCCAGCCCGGGACTAACAATGAGCAGTTCTTC. As protein: CASSQPGTNNEQFF.

The chain is built from TRBV11-2 and TRBJ2-3; D is perhaps TRBD2 (5 bases). Trimming took off 1 base at V and 2 bases at J, with 13 bases between the two ends. In germline, CDR1 is SGHAT, CDR2 FQNNGV. The CDR3 is 16 residues long. This CDR3 reads CASSLVEGENTDTQYF. CDR3 bases: TGTGCCAGCAGCTTAGTTGAGGGAGAAAACACAGATACGCAGTATTTT.

The V call is TRBV14, the J call TRBJ2-2, with unresolved D. Germline V CDR1 and CDR2: SGHDN, FVKESK. V lost 4 bases and J 0 bases, leaving 6 bases between the germline ends. The CDR3 is made up of 14 amino acids. DNA of the CDR3: TGTGCCAGCAGCCCGGTACCGAACACCGGGGAGCTGTTTTTT. Translation gives CASSPVPNTGELFF.